This T cell receptor (beta chain) was captured by sequencing in a study of shared clonotypes between healthy human individuals (dated by TCRdb to the early 2020s). General notes on the study: The cohort comprised a couple of women and a few men aged 18 to 49 years. To estimate repertoire size and how much clonotype sharing occurs between individuals, the study deeply sequenced the blood TCR repertoires of a handful of healthy adults. Libraries were prepared and TCR repertoires were sequenced by different laboratories using diverse techniques, in order to increase sequencing depth and limit assay-specific biases. Per donor, leukapheresis produced somewhere between about 0.9 and 10 billion PBMCs. For each donor, CD4 naive and CD4 memory were each given three plates, CD8 naive was given two plates, and CD8 memory was given one plate. The paper as a whole reports these results and caveats: Clonotypes shared by all four sorted-subset donors showed higher generation probabilities than non-shared clonotypes. Larger estimated clonotype richness was generally found for naive subsets than for memory subsets. Sampling was restricted to blood, and TCR repertoires in tissues likely differ from the TCR repertoires found in blood. Pairwise subsampling led to the expectation that sequencing depth would affect the degree of clonotype sharing among donors. Even with the large sequencing depth, rarefaction of the sorted-subset datasets indicated that sequencing was incomplete. The genetic and exposure-history diversity represented was limited by the small number of donors. Across a handful of donors, approximately 5% of naive CD4, 3% to 3.5% of naive CD8, about 2% of memory CD4, and approximately 0.4% of memory CD8 clonotypes were shared.

Donors were healthy HIV-negative adults with no recently reported acute infections or vaccinations. Only Caucasian adults living in Nashville, Tennessee, USA were represented among the donors. CD4+ T cells were enriched through magnetic negative selection, after which naive cells were positively selected on CD45RA and the remaining negative fraction served as the memory subset. After blood collection by leukapheresis, PBMCs were isolated using Ficoll-Histopaque density gradient centrifugation and then cryopreserved in the vapor phase of liquid nitrogen. Analytical flow cytometry was used to check the purity and quantity of every magnetically sorted T cell population. From each sorted fraction, genomic DNA was isolated and quantified by UV absorbance on a Nanodrop 2000c. Including the terminal cysteine and phenylalanine, the CDR3 comprises 17 residues. Only the CDR3 DNA stays, 51 bases, in frame from base 1. The germline V gene specifies SGHVS as CDR1 and FNYEAQ as CDR2. Relative to germline, V is missing 2 bases and J is missing 0 bases, with 4 bases of the junction outside any gene match.

With respect to this clone: Its cognate antigen has yet to be identified. Nothing much larger sits one base from this clone, and base qualities are not available.

Using the deep immunoSEQ assay, TCR CDR3 regions were amplified from genomic DNA by multiplex PCR. Extracted genomic DNA from each cell subset was spread evenly across all wells of several immunoSEQ 96-well plates, with each plate serving as a replicate. Each replicate PCR for sorted subsets received about 210 ng genomic DNA, equal to tens of thousands of T cell genomes. The purified libraries were quantified using a Qubit 3.0 fluorometer, sized with a Bioanalyzer 2100, and then quantified again using the KAPA Library Quantification kit. Every immunoSEQ 96-well plate was sequenced on a separate single-read 150-cycle Illumina NextSeq 550 flow cell. As for the authors' bioinformatics: Because the immunoSEQ output included only junctional sequences and no quality scores, the filtering could not be the same as the filtering used for full-length reads. To assign V/J genes and CDR3, sequences were annotated against IMGT germline references using PyIR, a Python wrapper for IgBLAST v1.9. Reads with weak V/J assignments (E-value above 1e-6), missing CDR3, stop codons, out-of-frame junctions, or ambiguous translated residues were removed. V3J clonotypes were defined as sequences sharing an identical inferred V gene, J gene, and CDR3 amino acid sequence. To compute the percentage overlap between repertoires, the number of shared unique clonotypes was divided by the size of the smaller repertoire. Richness of each repertoire was evaluated using RTK rarefaction, the Chao1 estimator, and Recon v2.1 estimates of unobserved clonotypes. For all TCRbeta clonotypes obtained by the gDNA method from a few donors, generation probabilities were computed with OLGA. TCRdb re-hosts the immuneACCESS table, in-frame sequences only. Its copies lack some clones; in the studies checked, an unresolved V gene accounts for under half of them, and the cause for the rest is not known. The DNA gave D and trimming, while V, J and clone size come from that table. In this sample the table shows millions of clones, over 90% of which occur a single time. The ten largest clonotypes hold 0.3% to 0.4% of the sample.

This sequence originates from a man between 18 and 35 years old in good health. Some clones in this sample may be carry-over from other donors' samples. Input material: naive CD4+ T cells from PBMCs. The sample's cell subset or site, from its label and the paper: CD45RA+ positively selected. The chain couples TRBV7-6 to TRBJ2-2; 9 bases in the junction line up with TRBD2. The nucleotide sequence reads as follows: TGTGCCAGCAGCTTATTCTTAGCGGGAGCGAACACCGGGGAGCTGTTTTTT. Translated, it gives CASSLFLAGANTGELFF.